What follows are 3 T cell receptor beta chains derived from one specimen sequenced in a study of control samples from healthy donors and cancer patients. Assay used: immunoSEQ multiplex PCR; TCRdb lists only in-frame clones, some missing. The sample has some 120,000 clones; approximately 94% are singletons. The specimen sequenced was blood. All receptors come from a man aged 30-40 years in good health.

J is TRBJ1-6 and V is TRBV18; D is possibly TRBD1 (6 bases). Deletions cut 3 bases from V and 0 bases from J, with 12 bases between. This CDR3 is 17 amino acids long. The germline V gene encodes CDR1 KGHSH and CDR2 LQKENI. The CDR3 sequence is CASSPDSFSSYNSPLHF. The CDR3 DNA is TGTGCCAGCTCACCGGACAGTTTCAGCTCCTATAATTCACCCCTCCACTTT.

This chain uses TRBV9 with TRBJ2-1; 11 bases are a match to TRBD1. J was trimmed by 1 base and V by 3 bases; bases with no gene match: 0. This CDR3 is 15 amino acids long. Germline V gene data show CDR1 as SGDLS and CDR2 as YYNGEE. Here the CDR3 reads CASSGDRGSYNEQFF. CDR3 nucleotides: TGTGCCAGCAGCGGGGACAGGGGGTCCTACAATGAGCAGTTCTTC. Full variable domain (remainder filled in from reference TRBV9 and TRBJ2-1): DSGVTQTPKHLITATGQRVTLRCSPRSGDLSVYWYQQSLDQGLQFLIQYYNGEERAKGNILERFSAQQFPDLHSELNLSSLELGDSALYFCASSGDRGSYNEQFFGPGTRLTVL.

Details on this clone: Compared with germline, one end of the junction differs, possibly owing to a read error. This specimen includes other DNA sequences encoding the same CDR3. V usage is TRBV11-2 and J usage is TRBJ1-2, with 9 bases that match TRBD1. Germline CDR1 and CDR2: SGHAT and FQNNGV. The CDR3 sequence is 14 residues long. CDR3 bases: TGCGCCAGCAGCTTAGAGAGACAGGGGGATGGCTACACCTTC. Its translation is CASSLERQGDGYTF.